This T cell receptor beta chain is from a study of blood T cell repertoires in COVID-19 (dated by TCRdb to between 2020 and 2021). For context, the study as a whole: Samples covering the acute and convalescent phases of COVID-19 were provided by collaborators in the United States, Italy and Spain. The material from the prospective study consisted of cDNA or gDNA derived from T cells, B-cell-depleted T cells, or PBMCs. The repertoires were made available in a free public database intended to serve as a resource for research on the immune response to SARS-CoV-2. HLA class I and class II types, where available, came from metadata supplied by the sample provider rather than from assay-based typing. Subjects who had been exposed to COVID-19, were actively infected with it, or had recovered from it provided the deeply sampled blood TCRbeta repertoires that made up the dataset. The sample metadata nearly always contained a de-identified subject ID, COVID-19 status, age in years and sex. Samples came from the ongoing ImmuneRACE study (first 160 participants) plus 1,254 subjects from 6 global collaborators. Points the paper makes about the study in general: How much clinical and demographic metadata was included differed by source and by participant, and the metadata was provided uncurated.

The CDR3, from cysteine to phenylalanine, totals 13 residues. Left in the record is the CDR3 DNA by itself, 39 bases read in frame from the first base. From the germline V gene, CDR1 is MDHEN and CDR2 is SYDVKM. The immunoSEQ Assay, a bias-controlled multiplex PCR, was used to amplify TCRbeta CDR3 regions from genomic DNA. In the paper's pipeline: Nucleated cell counts per sample were estimated from amplification of reference gene primers within the assay. Sequence reads were collapsed and filtered to measure the absolute abundance of every unique TCRbeta CDR3 rearrangement. Productive Simpson clonality was computed per sample as the square root of Simpson's diversity index over productive rearrangements. In TCRdb, the immuneACCESS table is reduced to in-frame sequences with V and J assigned. These tables do not hold every clone; where another copy was compared, an unresolved V gene accounts for under half, and the others remain unexplained. V, J and clone size reflect that table, while D and trimming were determined from the DNA. Counted in this sample were under 350,000 clones; around 90% of them appeared once. The ten largest clones add up to 6.5% to 8% of the sample.

Concerning this clone: Its antigen remains unidentified. No qualities accompany the bases; no much larger clone lies one base away.

In Seattle, one collaborating source enrolled patients while the infection was active and tracked those patients longitudinally over the course of disease. The collaborating institutions used their own protocols to collect whole blood in K2EDTA tubes. For TCRbeta analysis, collaborators shipped samples as frozen whole blood, isolated PBMCs, or DNA extracted from either of those sample types. This receptor was obtained from a woman in her 30s with COVID-19, enrolled during active disease. The chain is encoded by TRBV28 joined to TRBJ2-3; 9 bases in between match TRBD2. The material sequenced was peripheral blood. The nucleotide sequence reads TGTGCGAGCGGGAGGAGGGGGCCAGATACGCAGTATTTT. This codes for CASGRRGPDTQYF.